This paragraph covers one T cell receptor beta chain sequence. This sample was taken from a study of blood T cell repertoires in COVID-19. For the study at large: COVID-19 samples from acute and convalescent phases originated in the United States, Italy and Spain. Sources were T cells, B-cell-depleted T cells, or PBMCs; the material itself was cDNA or gDNA.

Only in-frame clones appear in the TCRdb table, and some are missing; sequencing was by immunoSEQ multiplex PCR. The repertoire has about 180,000 clones, about 89% of them found once; the top ten carry approximately 2.1%. V was shortened by 0 bases and J by 3 bases, with 14 bases between the two germline ends. The germline gives CDR1 SGHKS, CDR2 YYEKEE (reference sequence). This CDR3 region has 16 residues. The J gene is TRBJ2-3, the V gene TRBV5-5; perhaps TRBD1 as D (5 bases). The receptor was isolated from a man aged 18 to 30 who had recovered from COVID-19. The sample was peripheral blood. The CDR3 loop is CASSLEWQGGTDTQYF. The CDR3 nucleotides read TGTGCCAGCAGCTTGGAGTGGCAGGGTGGTACAGATACGCAGTATTTT. The whole variable domain, remainder taken from reference TRBV5-5 and TRBJ2-3, is DAGVTQSPTHLIKTRGQQVTLRCSPISGHKSVSWYQQVLGQGPQFIFQYYEKEERGRGNFPDRFSARQFPNYSSELNVNALLLGDSALYLCASSLEWQGGTDTQYFGPGTRLTVL.